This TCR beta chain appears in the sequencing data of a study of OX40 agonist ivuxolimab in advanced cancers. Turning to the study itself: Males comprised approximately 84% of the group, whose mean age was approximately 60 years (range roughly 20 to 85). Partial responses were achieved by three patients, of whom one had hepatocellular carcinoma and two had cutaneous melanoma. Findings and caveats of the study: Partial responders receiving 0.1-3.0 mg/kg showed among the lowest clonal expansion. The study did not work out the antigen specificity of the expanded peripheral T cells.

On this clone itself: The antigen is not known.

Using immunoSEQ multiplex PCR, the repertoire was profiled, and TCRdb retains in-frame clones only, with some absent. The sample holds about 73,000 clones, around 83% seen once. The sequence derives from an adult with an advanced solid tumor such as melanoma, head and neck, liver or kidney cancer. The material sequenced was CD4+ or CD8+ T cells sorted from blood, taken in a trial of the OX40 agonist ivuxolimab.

The CDR3 sequence is CASSSDGSGANVLTF. The CDR3 DNA reads as TGTGCCAGCAGCTCGGACGGCTCTGGGGCCAACGTCCTGACTTTC. The rearrangement links TRBV5-4 to TRBJ2-6, with D unresolved. Germline CDR1 reads SGHNT; CDR2 reads YYREEE (reference sequence). Trimming shortened V by 3 bases and J by 0 bases, and 7 bases separated the two germline ends. The CDR3 has 15 amino acids. Full variable domain (remainder filled in from reference TRBV5-4 and TRBJ2-6): ETGVTQSPTHLIKTRGQQVTLRCSSQSGHNTVSWYQQALGQGPQFIFQYYREEENGRGNFPPRFSGLQFPNYSSELNVNALELDDSALYLCASSSDGSGANVLTFGAGSRLTVL.